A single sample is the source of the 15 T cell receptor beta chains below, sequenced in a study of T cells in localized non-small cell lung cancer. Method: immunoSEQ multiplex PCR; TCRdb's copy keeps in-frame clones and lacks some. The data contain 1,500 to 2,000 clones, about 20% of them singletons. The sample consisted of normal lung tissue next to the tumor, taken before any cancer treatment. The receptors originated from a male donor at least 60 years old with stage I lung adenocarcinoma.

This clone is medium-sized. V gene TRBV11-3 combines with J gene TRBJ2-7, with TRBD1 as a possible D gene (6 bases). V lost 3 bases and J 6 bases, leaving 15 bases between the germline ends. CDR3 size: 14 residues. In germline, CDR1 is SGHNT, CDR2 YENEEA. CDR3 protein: CASSLQGVGGEQYF. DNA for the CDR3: TGTGCCAGCAGCTTGCAGGGTGTAGGGGGCGAGCAGTACTTC. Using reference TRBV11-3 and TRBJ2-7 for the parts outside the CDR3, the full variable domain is EAGVVQSPRYKIIEKKQPVAFWCNPISGHNTLYWYLQNLGQGPELLIRYENEEAVDDSQLPKDRFSAERLKGVDSTLKIQPAELGDSAVYLCASSLQGVGGEQYFGPGTRLTVT.

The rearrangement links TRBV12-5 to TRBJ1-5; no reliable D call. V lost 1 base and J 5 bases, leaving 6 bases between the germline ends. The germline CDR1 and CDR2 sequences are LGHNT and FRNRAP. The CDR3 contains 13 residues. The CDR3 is CASGLATYQPQHF. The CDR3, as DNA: TGTGCTAGTGGTTTGGCCACCTATCAGCCCCAGCATTTT.

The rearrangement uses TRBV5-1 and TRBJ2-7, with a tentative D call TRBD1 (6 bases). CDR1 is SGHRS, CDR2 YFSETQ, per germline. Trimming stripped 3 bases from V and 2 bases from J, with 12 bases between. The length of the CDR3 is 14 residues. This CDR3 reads CASSSGQFPYEQYF. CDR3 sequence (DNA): TGCGCCAGCAGCTCAGGACAGTTTCCCTACGAGCAGTACTTC.

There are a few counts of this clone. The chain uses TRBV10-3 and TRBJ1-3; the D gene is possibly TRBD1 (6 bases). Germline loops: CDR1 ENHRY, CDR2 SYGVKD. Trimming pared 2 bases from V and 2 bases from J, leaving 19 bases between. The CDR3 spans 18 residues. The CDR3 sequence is CAISETGLGNVPGNTIYF. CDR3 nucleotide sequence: TGTGCCATCAGTGAGACAGGGTTAGGGAACGTTCCTGGAAACACCATATATTTT.

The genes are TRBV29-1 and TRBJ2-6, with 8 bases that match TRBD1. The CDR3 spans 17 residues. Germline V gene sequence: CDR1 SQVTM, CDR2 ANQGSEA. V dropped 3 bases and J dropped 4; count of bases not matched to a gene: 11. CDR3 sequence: CSVDTGRGQSGANVLTF. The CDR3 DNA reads TGCAGCGTTGATACGGGCAGGGGGCAATCCGGGGCCAACGTCCTGACTTTC.

CDR3 coding DNA: TGCGCCAGGCACTGGGCAACTAATGAAAAACTGTTTTTT. Protein: CARHWATNEKLFF. The rearrangement links TRBV10-1 to TRBJ1-4; D gene uncertain. This CDR3 contains 13 residues. V gave up 9 bases and J gave up 0 bases, with 8 bases separating them. Per germline, CDR1 WNHNN and CDR2 SYGVQD (reference sequence).

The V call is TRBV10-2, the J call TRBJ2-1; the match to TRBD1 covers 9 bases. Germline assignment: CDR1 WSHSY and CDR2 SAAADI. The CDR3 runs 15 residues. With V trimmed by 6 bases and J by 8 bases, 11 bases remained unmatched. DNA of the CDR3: TGCGCCAGCAGAGATGGGACAGGGTTTAAGGATGAGCAGTTCTTC. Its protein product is CASRDGTGFKDEQFF.

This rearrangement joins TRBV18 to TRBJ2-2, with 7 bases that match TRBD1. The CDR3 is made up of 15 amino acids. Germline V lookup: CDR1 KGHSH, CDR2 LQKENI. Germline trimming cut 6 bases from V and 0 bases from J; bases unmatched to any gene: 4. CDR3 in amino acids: CASSSDRPNTGELFF. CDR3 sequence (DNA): TGTGCCAGCTCCTCGGACAGGCCGAACACCGGGGAGCTGTTTTTT.

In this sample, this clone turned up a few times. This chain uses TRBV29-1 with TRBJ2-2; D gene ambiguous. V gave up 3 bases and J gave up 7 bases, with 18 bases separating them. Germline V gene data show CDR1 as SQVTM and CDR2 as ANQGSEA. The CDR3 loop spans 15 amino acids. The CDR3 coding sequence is TGCAGCGTTGATGGTAGTAGATCCGTTGGCGGGGAGCTGTTTTTT. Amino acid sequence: CSVDGSRSVGGELFF.

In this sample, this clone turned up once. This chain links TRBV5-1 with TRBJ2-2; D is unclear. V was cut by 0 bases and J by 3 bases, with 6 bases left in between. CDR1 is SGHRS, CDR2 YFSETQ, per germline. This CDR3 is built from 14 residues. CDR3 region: CASSLGQDTGELFF. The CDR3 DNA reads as TGCGCCAGCAGCTTGGGTCAGGACACCGGGGAGCTGTTTTTT.

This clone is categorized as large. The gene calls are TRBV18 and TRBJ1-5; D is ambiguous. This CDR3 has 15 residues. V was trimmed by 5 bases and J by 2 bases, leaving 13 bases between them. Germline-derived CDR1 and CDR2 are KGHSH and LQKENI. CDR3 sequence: CASSIGPAGNQPQHF. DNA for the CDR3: TGTGCCAGCTCAATCGGGCCGGCAGGCAATCAGCCCCAGCATTTT.

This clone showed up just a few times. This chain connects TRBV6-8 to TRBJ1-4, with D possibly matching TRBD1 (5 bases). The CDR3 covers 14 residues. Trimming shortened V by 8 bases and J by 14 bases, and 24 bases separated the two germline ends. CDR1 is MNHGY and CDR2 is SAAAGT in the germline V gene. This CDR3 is CASHSGAREFTLFF. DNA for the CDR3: TGTGCCAGCCACTCCGGGGCTCGGGAATTTACTCTGTTTTTT.

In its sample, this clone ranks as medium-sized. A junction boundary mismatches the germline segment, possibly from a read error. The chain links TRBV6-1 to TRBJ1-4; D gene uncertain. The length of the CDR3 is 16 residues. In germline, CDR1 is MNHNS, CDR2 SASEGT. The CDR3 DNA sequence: TGTGCCATCAGTGAAGGCAGAATCTCAACTAATGAAAAACTGTTTTTT. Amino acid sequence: CAISEGRISTNEKLFF.

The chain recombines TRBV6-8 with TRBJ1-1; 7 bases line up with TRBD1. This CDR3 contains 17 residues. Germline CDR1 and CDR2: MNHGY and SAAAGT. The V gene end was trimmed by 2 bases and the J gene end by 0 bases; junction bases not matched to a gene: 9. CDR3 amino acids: CASSYTRQGFMNTEAFF. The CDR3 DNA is TGTGCCAGCAGTTACACTCGACAGGGTTTCATGAACACTGAAGCTTTCTTT.

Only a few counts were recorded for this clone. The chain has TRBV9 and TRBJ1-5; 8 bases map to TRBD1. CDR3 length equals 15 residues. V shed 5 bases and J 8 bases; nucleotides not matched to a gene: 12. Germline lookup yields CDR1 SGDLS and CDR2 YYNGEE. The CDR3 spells CASSDTDRVFEPQHF. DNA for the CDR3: TGTGCCAGCAGTGACACGGACAGGGTGTTTGAGCCCCAGCATTTT.